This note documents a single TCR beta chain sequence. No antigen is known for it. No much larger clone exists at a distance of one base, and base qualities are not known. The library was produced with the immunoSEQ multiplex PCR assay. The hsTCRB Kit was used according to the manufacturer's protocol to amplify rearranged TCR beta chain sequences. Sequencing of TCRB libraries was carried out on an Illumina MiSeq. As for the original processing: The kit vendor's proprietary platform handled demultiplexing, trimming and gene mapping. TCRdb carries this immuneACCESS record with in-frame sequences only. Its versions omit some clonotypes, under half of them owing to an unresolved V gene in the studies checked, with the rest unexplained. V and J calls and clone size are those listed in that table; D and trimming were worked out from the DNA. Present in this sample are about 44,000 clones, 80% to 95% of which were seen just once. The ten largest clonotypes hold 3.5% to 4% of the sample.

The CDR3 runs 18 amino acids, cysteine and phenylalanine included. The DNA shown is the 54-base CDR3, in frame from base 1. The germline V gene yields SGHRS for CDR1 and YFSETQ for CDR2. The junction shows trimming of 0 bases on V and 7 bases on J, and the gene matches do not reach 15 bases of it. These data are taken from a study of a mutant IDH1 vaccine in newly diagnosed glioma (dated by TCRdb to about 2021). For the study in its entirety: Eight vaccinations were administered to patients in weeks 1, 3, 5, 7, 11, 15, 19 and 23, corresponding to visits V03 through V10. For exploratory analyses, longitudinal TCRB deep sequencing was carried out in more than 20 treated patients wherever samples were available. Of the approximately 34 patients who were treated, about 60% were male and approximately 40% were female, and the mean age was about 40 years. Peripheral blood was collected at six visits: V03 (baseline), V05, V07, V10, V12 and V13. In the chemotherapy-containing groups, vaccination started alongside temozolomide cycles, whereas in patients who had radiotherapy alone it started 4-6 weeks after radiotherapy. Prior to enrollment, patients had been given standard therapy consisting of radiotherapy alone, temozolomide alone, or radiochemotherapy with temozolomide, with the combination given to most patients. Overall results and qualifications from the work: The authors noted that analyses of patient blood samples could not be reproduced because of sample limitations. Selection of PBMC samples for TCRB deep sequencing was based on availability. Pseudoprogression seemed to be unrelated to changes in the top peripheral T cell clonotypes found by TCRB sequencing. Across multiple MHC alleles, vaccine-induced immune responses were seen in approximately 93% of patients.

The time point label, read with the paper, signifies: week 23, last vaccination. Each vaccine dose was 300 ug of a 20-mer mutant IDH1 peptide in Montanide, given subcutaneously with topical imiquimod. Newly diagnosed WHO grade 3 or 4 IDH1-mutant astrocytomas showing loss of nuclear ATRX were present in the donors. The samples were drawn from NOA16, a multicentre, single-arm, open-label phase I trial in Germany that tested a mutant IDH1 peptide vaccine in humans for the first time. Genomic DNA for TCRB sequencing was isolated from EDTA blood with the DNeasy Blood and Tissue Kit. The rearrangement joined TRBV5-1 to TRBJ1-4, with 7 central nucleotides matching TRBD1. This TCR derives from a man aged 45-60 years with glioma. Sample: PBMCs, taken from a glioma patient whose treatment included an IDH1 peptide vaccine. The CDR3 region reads CASSLGPRQGRRGEKLFF. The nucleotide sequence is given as TGCGCCAGCAGCTTGGGGCCGCGACAGGGTCGACGAGGTGAAAAACTGTTTTTT.